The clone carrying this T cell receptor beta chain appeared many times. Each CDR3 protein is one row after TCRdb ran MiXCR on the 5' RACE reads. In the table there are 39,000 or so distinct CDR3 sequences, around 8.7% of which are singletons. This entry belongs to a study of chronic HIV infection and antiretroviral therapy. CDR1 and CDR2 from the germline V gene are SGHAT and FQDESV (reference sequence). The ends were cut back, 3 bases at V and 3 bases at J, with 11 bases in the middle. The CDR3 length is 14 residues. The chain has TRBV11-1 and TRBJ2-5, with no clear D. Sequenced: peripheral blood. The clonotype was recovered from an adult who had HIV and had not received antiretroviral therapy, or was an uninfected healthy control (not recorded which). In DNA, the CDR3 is TGTGCCAGCAGCTTCGACCCCGAAGAAGAGACCCAGTACTTC. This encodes CASSFDPEEETQYF.